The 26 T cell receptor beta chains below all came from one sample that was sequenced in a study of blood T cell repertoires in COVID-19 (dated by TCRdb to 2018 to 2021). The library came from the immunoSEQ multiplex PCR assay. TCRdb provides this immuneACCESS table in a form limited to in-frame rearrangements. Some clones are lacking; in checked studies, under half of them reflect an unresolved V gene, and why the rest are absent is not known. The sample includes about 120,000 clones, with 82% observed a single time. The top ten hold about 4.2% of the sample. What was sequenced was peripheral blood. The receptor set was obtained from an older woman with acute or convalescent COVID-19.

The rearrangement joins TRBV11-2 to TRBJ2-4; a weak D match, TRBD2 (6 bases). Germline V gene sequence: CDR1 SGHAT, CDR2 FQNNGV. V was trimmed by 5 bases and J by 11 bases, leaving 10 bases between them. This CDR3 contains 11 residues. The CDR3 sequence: CASSIGTFQYF. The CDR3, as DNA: TGTGCCAGCAGCATCGGGACTTTTCAGTACTTC.

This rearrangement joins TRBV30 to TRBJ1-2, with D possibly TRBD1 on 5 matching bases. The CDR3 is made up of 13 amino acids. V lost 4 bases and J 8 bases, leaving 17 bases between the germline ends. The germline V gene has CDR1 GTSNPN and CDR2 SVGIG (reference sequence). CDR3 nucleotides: TGTGCCTGGACCCAGGGCGGTCTAAGGGGCTACACCTTC. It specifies CAWTQGGLRGYTF. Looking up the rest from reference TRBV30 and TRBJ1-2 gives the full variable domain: SQTIHQWPATLVQPVGSPLSLECTVEGTSNPNLYWYRQAAGRGLQLLFYSVGIGQISSEVPQNLSASRPQDRQFILSSKKLLLSDSGFYLCAWTQGGLRGYTFGSGTRLTVV.

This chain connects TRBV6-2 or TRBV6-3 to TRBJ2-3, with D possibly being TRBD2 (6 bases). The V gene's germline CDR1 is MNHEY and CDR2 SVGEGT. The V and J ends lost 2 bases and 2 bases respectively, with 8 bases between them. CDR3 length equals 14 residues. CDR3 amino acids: CASSYGGITDTQYF. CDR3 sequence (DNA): TGTGCCAGCAGTTACGGAGGGATCACAGATACGCAGTATTTT.

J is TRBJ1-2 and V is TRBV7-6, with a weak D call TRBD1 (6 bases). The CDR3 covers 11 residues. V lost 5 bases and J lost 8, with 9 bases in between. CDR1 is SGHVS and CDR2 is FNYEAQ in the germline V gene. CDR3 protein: CASSPGHGYTF. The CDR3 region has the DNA TGTGCCAGCAGCCCGGGACACGGCTACACCTTC.

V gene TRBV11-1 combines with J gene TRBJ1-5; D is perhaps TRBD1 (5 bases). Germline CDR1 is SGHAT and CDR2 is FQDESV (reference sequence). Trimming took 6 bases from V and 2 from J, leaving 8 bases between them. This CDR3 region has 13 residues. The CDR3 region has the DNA TGTGCCAGCAGTATAGGGGGCAATCAGCCCCAGCATTTT. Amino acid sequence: CASSIGGNQPQHF. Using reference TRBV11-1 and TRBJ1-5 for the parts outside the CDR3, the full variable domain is EAEVAQSPRYKITEKSQAVAFWCDPISGHATLYWYRQILGQGPELLVQFQDESVVDDSQLPKDRFSAERLKGVDSTLKIQPAELGDSAMYLCASSIGGNQPQHFGDGTRLSIL.

The CDR3 sequence: CASNRVDTGELFF. CDR3 in DNA: TGTGCCAGCAACAGGGTGGACACCGGGGAGCTGTTTTTT. V usage is TRBV2 and J usage is TRBJ2-2; a weak D match, TRBD1 (6 bases). V lost 7 bases, J lost 3 bases, and 9 bases lay in between. Germline V gene data show CDR1 as SNHLY and CDR2 as FYNNEI. The CDR3 runs to 13 residues.

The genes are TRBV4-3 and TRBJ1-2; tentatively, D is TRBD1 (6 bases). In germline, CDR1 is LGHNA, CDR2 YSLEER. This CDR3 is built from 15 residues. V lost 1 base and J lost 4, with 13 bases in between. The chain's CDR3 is CASSQGGDTSYGYTF. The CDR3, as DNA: TGCGCCAGCAGCCAAGGTGGGGACACTTCCTATGGCTACACCTTC.

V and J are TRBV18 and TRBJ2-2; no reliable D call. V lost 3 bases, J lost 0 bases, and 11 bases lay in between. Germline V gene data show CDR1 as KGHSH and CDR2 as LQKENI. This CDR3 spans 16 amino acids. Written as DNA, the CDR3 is TGTGCCAGCTCACCGGGCCCACCACCGAACACCGGGGAGCTGTTTTTT. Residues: CASSPGPPPNTGELFF.

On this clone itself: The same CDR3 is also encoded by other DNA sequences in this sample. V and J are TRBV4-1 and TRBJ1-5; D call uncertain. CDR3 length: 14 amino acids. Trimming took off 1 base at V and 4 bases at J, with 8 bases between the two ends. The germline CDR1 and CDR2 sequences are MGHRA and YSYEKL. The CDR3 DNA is TGCGCCAGCAGCCAAGGGCCTCCTAATCAGCCCCAGCATTTT. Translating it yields CASSQGPPNQPQHF.

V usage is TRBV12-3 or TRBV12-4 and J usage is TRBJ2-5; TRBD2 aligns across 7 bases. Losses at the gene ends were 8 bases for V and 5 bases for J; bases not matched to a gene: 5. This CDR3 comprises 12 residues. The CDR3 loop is CASGGGGETQYF. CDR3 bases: TGTGCCAGCGGCGGGGGTGGGGAGACCCAGTACTTC.

The CDR3 DNA is TGTGCCAGCAGCTCACCGGGACAGGGGGCCTATGGCTACACCTTC. Protein product: CASSSPGQGAYGYTF. The chain couples TRBV13 to TRBJ1-2; 12 positions agree with TRBD1. The V gene end was trimmed by 4 bases and the J gene end by 4 bases; junction bases not matched to a gene: 4. Germline-derived CDR1 and CDR2 are PRHDT and FYEKMQ (reference sequence). The CDR3 sequence is 15 residues long. The entire variable domain, with the rest obtained from reference TRBV13 and TRBJ1-2, is as follows: AAGVIQSPRHLIKEKRETATLKCYPIPRHDTVYWYQQGPGQDPQFLISFYEKMQSDKGSIPDRFSAQQFSDYHSELNMSSLELGDSALYFCASSSPGQGAYGYTFGSGTRLTVV.

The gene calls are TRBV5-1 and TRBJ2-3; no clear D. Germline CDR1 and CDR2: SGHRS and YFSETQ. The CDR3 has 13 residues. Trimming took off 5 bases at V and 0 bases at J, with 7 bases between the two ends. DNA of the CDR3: TGCGCCAGCAGTCGTACTAGCACAGATACGCAGTATTTT. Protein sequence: CASSRTSTDTQYF.

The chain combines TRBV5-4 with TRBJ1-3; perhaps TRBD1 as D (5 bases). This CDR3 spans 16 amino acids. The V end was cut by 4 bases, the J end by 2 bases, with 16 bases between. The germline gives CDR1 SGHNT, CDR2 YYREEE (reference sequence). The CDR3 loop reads CASSPDQGVTGNTIYF. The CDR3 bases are TGTGCCAGCAGCCCGGACCAGGGTGTGACTGGAAACACCATATATTTT. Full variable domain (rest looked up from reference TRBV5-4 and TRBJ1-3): ETGVTQSPTHLIKTRGQQVTLRCSSQSGHNTVSWYQQALGQGPQFIFQYYREEENGRGNFPPRFSGLQFPNYSSELNVNALELDDSALYLCASSPDQGVTGNTIYFGEGSWLTVV.

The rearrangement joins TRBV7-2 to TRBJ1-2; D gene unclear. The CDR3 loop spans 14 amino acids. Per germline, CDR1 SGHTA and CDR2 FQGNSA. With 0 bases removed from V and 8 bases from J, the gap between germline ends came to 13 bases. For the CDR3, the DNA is TGTGCCAGCAGCTTAGCGATTCCTGTGGAGGGCTACACCTTC. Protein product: CASSLAIPVEGYTF.

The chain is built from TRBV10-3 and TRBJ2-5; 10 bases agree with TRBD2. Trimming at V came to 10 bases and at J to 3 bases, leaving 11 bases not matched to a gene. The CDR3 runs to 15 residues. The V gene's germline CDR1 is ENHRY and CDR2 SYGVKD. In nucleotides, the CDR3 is TGTGCCACAACCAGGACTAGCGGAGGGAAAGAGACCCAGTACTTC. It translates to CATTRTSGGKETQYF.

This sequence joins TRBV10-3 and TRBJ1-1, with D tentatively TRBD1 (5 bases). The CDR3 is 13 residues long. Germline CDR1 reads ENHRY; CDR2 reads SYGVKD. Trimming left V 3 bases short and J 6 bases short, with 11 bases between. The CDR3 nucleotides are TGTGCCATCAGTGATAGGGGCAGGGCTGAAGCTTTCTTT. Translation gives CAISDRGRAEAFF.

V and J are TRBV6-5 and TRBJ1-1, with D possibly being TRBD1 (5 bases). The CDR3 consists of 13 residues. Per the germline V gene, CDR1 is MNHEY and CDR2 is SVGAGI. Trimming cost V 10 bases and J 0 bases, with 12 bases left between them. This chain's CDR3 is CAIDTGLNTEAFF. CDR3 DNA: TGTGCCATCGATACAGGATTGAACACTGAAGCTTTCTTT.

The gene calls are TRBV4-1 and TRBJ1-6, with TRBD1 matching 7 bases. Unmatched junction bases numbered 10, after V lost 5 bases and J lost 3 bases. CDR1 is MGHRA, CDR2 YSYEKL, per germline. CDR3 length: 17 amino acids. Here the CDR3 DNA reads TGCGCCAGCAGCTGGTCGGGACAGCGGATCTATAATTCACCCCTCCACTTT. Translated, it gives CASSWSGQRIYNSPLHF.

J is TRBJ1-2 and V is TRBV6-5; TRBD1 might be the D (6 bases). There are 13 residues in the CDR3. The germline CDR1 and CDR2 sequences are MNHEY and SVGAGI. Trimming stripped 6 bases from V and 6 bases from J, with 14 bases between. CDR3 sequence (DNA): TGTGCCAGCAGGTCGGACAGACTAAATGGCTACACCTTC. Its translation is CASRSDRLNGYTF.

CDR3 DNA sequence: TGTGCCTGGAGTTCGGTGTATCGGGACAGGGATCAAGAGACCCAGTACTTC. Protein product: CAWSSVYRDRDQETQYF. This chain connects TRBV30 to TRBJ2-5; 9 nucleotides line up with TRBD1. Looked up from germline, CDR1 is GTSNPN and CDR2 is SVGIG (reference sequence). With 2 bases clipped from V and 2 bases from J, the junction kept 12 bases outside the gene matches. CDR3 length equals 17 residues.

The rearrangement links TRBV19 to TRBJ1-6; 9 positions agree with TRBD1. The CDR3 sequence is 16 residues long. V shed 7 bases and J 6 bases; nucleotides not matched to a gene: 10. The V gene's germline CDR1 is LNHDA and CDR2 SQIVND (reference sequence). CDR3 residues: CASTETGTGTNSPLHF. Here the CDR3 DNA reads TGTGCCAGTACCGAGACCGGGACAGGGACTAATTCACCCCTCCACTTT.

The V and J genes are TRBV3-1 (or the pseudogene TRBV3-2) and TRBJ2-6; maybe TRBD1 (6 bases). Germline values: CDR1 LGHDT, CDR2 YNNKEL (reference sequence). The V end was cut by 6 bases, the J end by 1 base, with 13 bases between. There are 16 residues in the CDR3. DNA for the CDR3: TGTGCCAGCAGGCCTACAGGGCTTTCTGGGGCCAACGTCCTGACTTTC. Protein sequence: CASRPTGLSGANVLTF.

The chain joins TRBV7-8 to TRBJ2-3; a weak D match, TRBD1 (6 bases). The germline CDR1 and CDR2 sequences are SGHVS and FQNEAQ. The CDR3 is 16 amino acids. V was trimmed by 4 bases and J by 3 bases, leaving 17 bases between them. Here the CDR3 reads CASSSLTGKRTDTQYF. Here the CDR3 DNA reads TGTGCCAGCAGCTCACTGACAGGCAAAAGGACAGATACGCAGTATTTT.

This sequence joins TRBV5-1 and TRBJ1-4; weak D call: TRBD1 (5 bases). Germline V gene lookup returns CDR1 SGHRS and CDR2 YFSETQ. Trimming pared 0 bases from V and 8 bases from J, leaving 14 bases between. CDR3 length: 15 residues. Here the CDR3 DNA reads TGCGCCAGCAGCTTGGGGGACTACTTCGGCGAAAAACTGTTTTTT. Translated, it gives CASSLGDYFGEKLFF.

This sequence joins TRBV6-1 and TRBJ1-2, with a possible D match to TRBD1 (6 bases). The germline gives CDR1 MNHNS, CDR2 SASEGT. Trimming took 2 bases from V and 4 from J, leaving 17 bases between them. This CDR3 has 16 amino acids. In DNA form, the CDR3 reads TGTGCCAGCAGTGAAAGACCAGGGGATGCGGGCTATGGCTACACCTTC. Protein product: CASSERPGDAGYGYTF.

The DNA of the CDR3 is TGTGCCAGCAGTTACGCCCAGGGGGGTCGGACTGAAGCTTTCTTT. This codes for CASSYAQGGRTEAFF. The J gene is TRBJ1-1, the V gene TRBV6-5; 7 bases are shared with TRBD1. V shed 2 bases, J shed 5 bases, and the junction held 8 bases outside the gene matches. CDR1 MNHEY and CDR2 SVGAGI come from the germline V gene. This CDR3 spans 15 amino acids.